These T cell receptor beta chains were read from a single sample in a study of cytomegalovirus exposure and HLA in healthy donors. Using immunoSEQ multiplex PCR, the repertoire was profiled, and TCRdb retains in-frame clones only, with some absent. The sample includes about 59,000 clones, approximately 80% of them seen just once. What was sequenced was PBMCs. These receptors all stem from a human donor in good health. CDR3s include the opening cysteine and the closing phenylalanine or tryptophan. D genes are given only for firm matches.

d_call: -
j_call: TRBJ1-2
v_call: TRBV30
cdr3_aa: CAWKNRVTDGYTF
cdr3_nt: TGTGCCTGGAAAAACAGGGTCACCGATGGCTACACCTTC

d_call: TRBD2
j_call: TRBJ2-5
v_call: TRBV6-1
cdr3_aa: CASSGRLAGQGEQYF
cdr3_nt: TGTGCCAGCAGTGGGAGACTAGCGGGACAGGGAGAGCAGTACTTC

d_call: -
j_call: TRBJ2-1
v_call: TRBV25-1
cdr3_aa: CASSESGDFGVFEQFF
cdr3_nt: TGTGCCAGCAGTGAATCTGGCGACTTTGGTGTCTTTGAGCAGTTCTTC

d_call: -
j_call: TRBJ1-1
v_call: TRBV7-2
cdr3_aa: CASSLSLVFEAFF
cdr3_nt: TGTGCCAGCAGCTTATCCCTTGTATTTGAAGCTTTCTTT

d_call: -
j_call: TRBJ2-7
v_call: TRBV6-6
cdr3_aa: CASSYQTGEQYF
cdr3_nt: TGTGCCAGCAGTTACCAAACGGGGGAGCAGTACTTC

d_call: -
j_call: TRBJ1-5
v_call: TRBV7-9
cdr3_aa: CASSLSGNQPQHF
cdr3_nt: TGTGCCAGCAGCTTATCGGGAAATCAGCCCCAGCATTTT

d_call: TRBD1
j_call: TRBJ1-5
v_call: TRBV18
cdr3_aa: CASSADRGPYQPQHF
cdr3_nt: TGTGCCAGCTCAGCGGACAGGGGGCCGTATCAGCCCCAGCATTTT

d_call: -
j_call: TRBJ1-5
v_call: TRBV7-2
cdr3_aa: CASSLGVLRNQPQHF
cdr3_nt: TGTGCCAGCAGCTTAGGTGTTTTGAGAAATCAGCCCCAGCATTTT

d_call: TRBD1
j_call: TRBJ1-2
v_call: TRBV10-3
cdr3_aa: CATRTGGNRGYTF
cdr3_nt: TGTGCCACCCGAACAGGGGGCAATCGAGGCTACACCTTC

d_call: TRBD1
j_call: TRBJ2-2
v_call: TRBV14
cdr3_aa: CASSPLTGANTGELFF
cdr3_nt: TGTGCCAGCAGCCCCCTGACAGGGGCGAACACCGGGGAGCTGTTTTTT

d_call: -
j_call: TRBJ2-7
v_call: TRBV20-1
cdr3_aa: CSAKTPYEQYF
cdr3_nt: TGCAGTGCTAAGACTCCCTACGAGCAGTACTTC

d_call: TRBD1
j_call: TRBJ2-3
v_call: TRBV4-2
cdr3_aa: CASSKGTGTDTQYF
cdr3_nt: TGTGCCAGCAGCAAGGGGACAGGCACAGATACGCAGTATTTT

d_call: TRBD1
j_call: TRBJ1-4
v_call: TRBV7-9
cdr3_aa: CASSRGQGNEKLFF
cdr3_nt: TGTGCCAGCAGCCGAGGACAGGGGAATGAAAAACTGTTTTTT

d_call: -
j_call: TRBJ2-7
v_call: TRBV27
cdr3_aa: CASSLTTTGYEQYF
cdr3_nt: TGTGCCAGCAGTCTAACAACCACCGGGTACGAGCAGTACTTC

d_call: -
j_call: TRBJ1-1
v_call: TRBV11-2
cdr3_aa: CASGKGRMGGRHTEAFF
cdr3_nt: TGTGCCAGCGGAAAGGGCCGGATGGGGGGGCGACACACTGAAGCTTTCTTT